These T cell receptor beta chains were read from a single sample in a study of blood T cell repertoires in COVID-19. Assay: immunoSEQ multiplex PCR; the TCRdb copy retains only in-frame clones and omits some. The sample records some 60,000 clones, about 88% being singletons. Sequencing was done on a sample of peripheral blood. These receptors all come from a man in his 60s with acute or convalescent COVID-19. Both conserved end residues are part of each CDR3. Fields, in order: CDR3 protein, CDR3 DNA, V gene, D gene, clone size, J gene. D genes are given only for firm matches. Not all rows give a size; the values are once, few, many and, for expanded clones, a class.

cdr3_aa: CASSLSGENYNSPLHF; cdr3_nt: TGTGCCAGCAGCTTGTCAGGGGAAAACTATAATTCACCCCTCCACTTT; v_call: TRBV5-6; d_call: NA; clone_size: NA; j_call: TRBJ1-6
cdr3_aa: CASSLRGRALSSYNEQFF; cdr3_nt: TGCGCCAGCAGCTTAAGGGGCAGGGCCCTTAGCTCCTACAATGAGCAGTTCTTC; v_call: TRBV5-1; d_call: NA; clone_size: NA; j_call: TRBJ2-1
cdr3_aa: CASSREGSTNEKLFF; cdr3_nt: TGTGCCAGCAGCAGGGAGGGATCAACTAATGAAAAACTGTTTTTT; v_call: TRBV7-8; d_call: NA; clone_size: NA; j_call: TRBJ1-4
cdr3_aa: CASSFNSGNTIYF; cdr3_nt: TGTGCCAGCAGCTTCAACTCTGGAAACACCATATATTTT; v_call: TRBV13; d_call: NA; clone_size: NA; j_call: TRBJ1-3
cdr3_aa: CASSLLRGSPYEQYF; cdr3_nt: TGTGCCAGCAGCTTACTAAGGGGGTCTCCCTACGAGCAGTACTTC; v_call: TRBV11-1; d_call: NA; clone_size: few; j_call: TRBJ2-7
cdr3_aa: CASSDPRGVGTDISYEQYF; cdr3_nt: TGTGCCAGCAGTGACCCAAGGGGGGTCGGGACAGATATCTCCTACGAGCAGTACTTC; v_call: TRBV6-4; d_call: NA; clone_size: NA; j_call: TRBJ2-7
cdr3_aa: CAIKRDSTDTQYF; cdr3_nt: TGTGCCATCAAACGGGACTCGACAGATACGCAGTATTTT; v_call: TRBV10-3; d_call: NA; clone_size: once; j_call: TRBJ2-3
cdr3_aa: CASSQGQGVGYTF; cdr3_nt: TGTGCCAGCAGCCAAGGACAGGGAGTCGGCTACACCTTC; v_call: TRBV3-1/TRBV3-2; d_call: TRBD1; clone_size: few; j_call: TRBJ1-2
cdr3_aa: CASRTGTSGSPLHF; cdr3_nt: TGTGCCAGCAGGACCGGGACTTCAGGTTCACCCCTCCACTTT; v_call: TRBV2; d_call: NA; clone_size: NA; j_call: TRBJ1-6
cdr3_aa: CASAPGNRGNQQYF; cdr3_nt: TGTGCCAGCGCCCCTGGAAACAGGGGGAACCAGCAGTACTTC; v_call: TRBV2; d_call: TRBD1; clone_size: NA; j_call: TRBJ2-7
cdr3_aa: CARPVRGSSNQPQHF; cdr3_nt: TGCGCCAGGCCAGTGCGGGGAAGTAGCAATCAGCCCCAGCATTTT; v_call: TRBV5-1; d_call: NA; clone_size: NA; j_call: TRBJ1-5
cdr3_aa: CASSGHRGPYEQYF; cdr3_nt: TGTGCCAGCAGCGGTCACAGGGGGCCCTACGAGCAGTACTTC; v_call: TRBV9; d_call: TRBD1; clone_size: NA; j_call: TRBJ2-7
cdr3_aa: CASSQDPRWGEKDEQYF; cdr3_nt: TGTGCCAGCAGCCAAGATCCGCGTTGGGGGGAAAAGGACGAGCAGTACTTC; v_call: TRBV4-2; d_call: NA; clone_size: few; j_call: TRBJ2-7
cdr3_aa: CSASAGSNEKLFF; cdr3_nt: TGCAGTGCTAGTGCAGGTTCTAATGAAAAACTGTTTTTT; v_call: TRBV20-1; d_call: NA; clone_size: NA; j_call: TRBJ1-4
cdr3_aa: CASSLHGRVVFF; cdr3_nt: TGTGCCAGCAGCTTACACGGGAGGGTTGTGTTCTTC; v_call: TRBV13; d_call: TRBD2; clone_size: NA; j_call: TRBJ2-1
cdr3_aa: CASSLAAGMGTEAFF; cdr3_nt: TGCGCCAGCAGCTTGGCCGCAGGGATGGGGACTGAAGCTTTCTTT; v_call: TRBV5-1; d_call: NA; clone_size: NA; j_call: TRBJ1-1
cdr3_aa: CASTRTGGAEAFF; cdr3_nt: TGTGCCAGCACCAGGACAGGGGGAGCTGAAGCTTTCTTT; v_call: TRBV3-1/TRBV3-2; d_call: TRBD1; clone_size: NA; j_call: TRBJ1-1
cdr3_aa: CASSLEPTGIGTEAFF; cdr3_nt: TGCGCCAGCAGCTTGGAGCCGACAGGGATTGGGACTGAAGCTTTCTTT; v_call: TRBV5-1; d_call: TRBD1; clone_size: NA; j_call: TRBJ1-1
cdr3_aa: CASNLGRGRILAGYTF; cdr3_nt: TGTGCCAGCAACCTGGGCAGGGGGCGGATTTTGGCTGGCTACACCTTC; v_call: TRBV5-6; d_call: TRBD1; clone_size: NA; j_call: TRBJ1-2
cdr3_aa: CASSQTGWGSGELFF; cdr3_nt: TGCGCCAGCAGCCAGACAGGGTGGGGGTCCGGGGAGCTGTTTTTT; v_call: TRBV10-2; d_call: TRBD1; clone_size: NA; j_call: TRBJ2-2
cdr3_aa: CASSLESSDYGYTF; cdr3_nt: TGTGCCAGCAGCTTAGAGAGTAGTGACTATGGCTACACCTTC; v_call: TRBV11-2; d_call: NA; clone_size: NA; j_call: TRBJ1-2
cdr3_aa: CATSDPGTSGGTDTQYF; cdr3_nt: TGTGCCACCAGTGATCCCGGGACTAGCGGGGGCACAGATACGCAGTATTTT; v_call: TRBV24-1; d_call: TRBD2; clone_size: NA; j_call: TRBJ2-3
cdr3_aa: CASSLAGKVANEKLFF; cdr3_nt: TGTGCCAGCAGCTTGGCAGGGAAAGTAGCTAATGAAAAACTGTTTTTT; v_call: TRBV5-6; d_call: NA; clone_size: NA; j_call: TRBJ1-4
cdr3_aa: CATLRTNYSNQPQHF; cdr3_nt: TGTGCCACCCTCCGGACAAACTATAGCAATCAGCCCCAGCATTTT; v_call: TRBV24-1; d_call: NA; clone_size: NA; j_call: TRBJ1-5
cdr3_aa: CASSLDFRGLGNYGYTF; cdr3_nt: TGTGCCAGCAGCTTAGATTTTCGGGGTTTGGGTAACTATGGCTACACCTTC; v_call: TRBV7-9; d_call: NA; clone_size: NA; j_call: TRBJ1-2
cdr3_aa: CASSERAGGTGGGYTF; cdr3_nt: TGTGCCAGCAGTGAGAGGGCCGGCGGGACAGGGGGAGGCTACACCTTC; v_call: TRBV6-1; d_call: TRBD1; clone_size: NA; j_call: TRBJ1-2
cdr3_aa: CASSLYTSSTGELFF; cdr3_nt: TGTGCCAGCAGTTTGTACACCTCCTCCACCGGGGAGCTGTTTTTT; v_call: TRBV6-2/TRBV6-3; d_call: NA; clone_size: NA; j_call: TRBJ2-2
cdr3_aa: CASGAGAHNEQFF; cdr3_nt: TGTGCCTCCGGGGCAGGGGCCCACAATGAGCAGTTCTTC; v_call: TRBV7-8; d_call: NA; clone_size: NA; j_call: TRBJ2-1
cdr3_aa: CAISETIRGQPQHF; cdr3_nt: TGTGCCATCAGTGAGACAATCCGAGGGCAGCCCCAGCATTTT; v_call: TRBV10-3; d_call: NA; clone_size: NA; j_call: TRBJ1-5
cdr3_aa: CASSLEGRNNSPLHF; cdr3_nt: TGTGCCAGCAGCTTAGAGGGGCGCAATAATTCACCCCTCCACTTT; v_call: TRBV11-2; d_call: NA; clone_size: NA; j_call: TRBJ1-6
cdr3_aa: CAISGGVGQPQHF; cdr3_nt: TGTGCCATCTCTGGCGGAGTTGGTCAGCCCCAGCATTTT; v_call: TRBV10-3; d_call: NA; clone_size: NA; j_call: TRBJ1-5
cdr3_aa: CASSLPERQDKQYF; cdr3_nt: TGCGCCAGCAGCCTGCCCGAGCGACAGGACAAGCAGTACTTC; v_call: TRBV5-1; d_call: NA; clone_size: NA; j_call: TRBJ2-7
cdr3_aa: CASSQRGEWAGELFF; cdr3_nt: TGTGCCAGCAGTCAGCGGGGGGAATGGGCCGGGGAGCTGTTTTTT; v_call: TRBV6-5; d_call: TRBD2; clone_size: NA; j_call: TRBJ2-2
cdr3_aa: CASSGQENEQYF; cdr3_nt: TGTGCCAGCAGTGGACAGGAAAACGAGCAGTACTTC; v_call: TRBV2; d_call: NA; clone_size: NA; j_call: TRBJ2-7
cdr3_aa: CASRRLTGVLAKNIQYF; cdr3_nt: TGTGCCAGCAGGCGTCTGACAGGGGTGTTGGCCAAAAACATTCAGTACTTC; v_call: TRBV2; d_call: TRBD1; clone_size: NA; j_call: TRBJ2-4
cdr3_aa: CASRTGTGRNTEAFF; cdr3_nt: TGTGCCAGTAGGACCGGGACTGGAAGGAACACTGAAGCTTTCTTT; v_call: TRBV19; d_call: NA; clone_size: NA; j_call: TRBJ1-1
cdr3_aa: CANLPTGGYGYTF; cdr3_nt: TGTGCCAACCTCCCGACAGGGGGGTATGGCTACACCTTC; v_call: TRBV25-1; d_call: TRBD1; clone_size: NA; j_call: TRBJ1-2
cdr3_aa: CAISMGTGGGNYGYTF; cdr3_nt: TGTGCCATCAGCATGGGGACAGGGGGAGGGAACTATGGCTACACCTTC; v_call: TRBV10-3; d_call: TRBD1; clone_size: NA; j_call: TRBJ1-2
cdr3_aa: CASSLSGTSGGSEQFF; cdr3_nt: TGTGCCAGCAGCTTGTCCGGGACTAGCGGGGGTAGTGAGCAGTTCTTC; v_call: TRBV7-3; d_call: TRBD2; clone_size: NA; j_call: TRBJ2-1
cdr3_aa: CASSLAEGMNTEAFF; cdr3_nt: TGTGCCAGCAGCTTAGCGGAGGGCATGAACACTGAAGCTTTCTTT; v_call: TRBV7-9; d_call: NA; clone_size: NA; j_call: TRBJ1-1
cdr3_aa: CASSSGQVLSSTEAFF; cdr3_nt: TGTGCCAGCAGCTCGGGACAGGTATTGAGTAGCACTGAAGCTTTCTTT; v_call: TRBV11-2; d_call: TRBD1; clone_size: NA; j_call: TRBJ1-1
cdr3_aa: CASSPKTGISGANVLTF; cdr3_nt: TGTGCCAGCAGTCCAAAAACAGGGATTTCTGGGGCCAACGTCCTGACTTTC; v_call: TRBV27; d_call: NA; clone_size: NA; j_call: TRBJ2-6
cdr3_aa: CATSASWSTDTQYF; cdr3_nt: TGTGCCACCAGTGCTAGCTGGAGCACAGATACGCAGTATTTT; v_call: TRBV24-1; d_call: NA; clone_size: NA; j_call: TRBJ2-3
cdr3_aa: CASSQATGGTSGANVLTF; cdr3_nt: TGCGCCAGCAGCCAAGCGACAGGTGGGACATCTGGGGCCAACGTCCTGACTTTC; v_call: TRBV4-1; d_call: NA; clone_size: NA; j_call: TRBJ2-6
cdr3_aa: CAWSSGVLETQYF; cdr3_nt: TGTGCCTGGAGTTCAGGGGTGTTGGAGACCCAGTACTTC; v_call: TRBV30; d_call: NA; clone_size: NA; j_call: TRBJ2-5
cdr3_aa: CASSLVGRSGANVLTF; cdr3_nt: TGTGCCAGCAGCTTAGTGGGGCGCTCTGGGGCCAACGTCCTGACTTTC; v_call: TRBV7-9; d_call: NA; clone_size: NA; j_call: TRBJ2-6